Shown below are 29 T cell receptor beta chains from a single sample sequenced in a study of blood T cells in healthy people across ages. Next came a second PCR, run for about 7 to 12 cycles, which used a sample-barcoded 5' primer along with a J-beta primer mix. Via MiXCR, TCRdb re-called the 5' RACE reads, giving one row per CDR3 protein. The sample has about a million distinct CDR3 sequences, 45% to 60% seen once. Input material: blood. Receptors were obtained from a woman aged 55 to 70 in good health.

The gene calls are TRBV7-2 and TRBJ2-5, with 8 bases lining up with TRBD1. V lost 5 bases, J lost 2 bases, and 4 bases stayed unmatched. This CDR3 has 14 residues. Germline V gene data show CDR1 as SGHTA and CDR2 as FQGNSA. The CDR3 DNA reads TGTGCCAGCAGCATTGACAGGGGACAAGAGACCCAGTACTTC. Protein product: CASSIDRGQETQYF. The variable domain in full, completed from reference TRBV7-2 and TRBJ2-5, reads GAGVSQSPSNKVTEKGKDVELRCDPISGHTALYWYRQSLGQGLEFLIYFQGNSAPDKSGLPSDRFSAERTGGSVSTLTIQRTQQEDSAVYLCASSIDRGQETQYFGPGTRLLVL.

The V gene is TRBV12-3 or TRBV12-4, the J gene TRBJ2-3; D not certain. This CDR3 contains 15 residues. Trimming shortened V by 7 bases and J by 2 bases, and 16 bases separated the two germline ends. The CDR3 DNA is TGTGCCAGCATAAAAGGTTGGGCCCTCACAGATACGCAGTATTTT. Encoded protein: CASIKGWALTDTQYF.

CDR3 in amino acids: CSAKEAQREQYF. The CDR3 DNA is TGCAGTGCCAAGGAAGCGCAACGGGAGCAGTACTTC. This sequence joins TRBV20-1 and TRBJ2-5; a possible D gene is TRBD2 (6 bases). The V gene lost 6 bases and the J gene lost 11 bases, with 19 bases spanning the gap. This CDR3 region has 12 residues. Germline V lookup: CDR1 DFQATT, CDR2 SNEGSKA (reference sequence).

This clonotype was counted only a few times. A much bigger clone sits one base away, suggesting this may be a read error. V is TRBV7-9 and J is TRBJ2-3; 9 positions agree with TRBD2. CDR3 size: 14 residues. The junction had 2 bases not matched to a gene; V was cut back by 6 bases and J by 1 base. Germline assignment: CDR1 SEHNR and CDR2 FQNEAQ (reference sequence). The CDR3, as DNA: TGTGCCAGCAGGACTAGCGGACGCACAGATACGCAGTATTTT. Amino acids: CASRTSGRTDTQYF.

V and J are TRBV15 and TRBJ2-1; no clear D gene. CDR3 length: 14 residues. The germline V gene has CDR1 LNHNV and CDR2 YYDKDF (reference sequence). V was cut by 0 bases and J by 15 bases, with 18 bases left in between. CDR3: CATSRDQRTALRFF. CDR3 in DNA: TGTGCCACCAGCAGAGACCAAAGGACCGCGTTACGGTTCTTC.

The chain employs TRBV29-1 and TRBJ2-1; perhaps TRBD2 as D (6 bases). V lost 4 bases to trimming and J lost 4 bases, with 14 bases between them. Germline V gene lookup returns CDR1 SQVTM and CDR2 ANQGSEA. There are 14 residues in the CDR3. CDR3 in amino acids: CSVASGVGYNEQFF. In nucleotides, the CDR3 is TGCAGCGTTGCGTCGGGGGTCGGGTACAATGAGCAGTTCTTC.

The chain combines TRBV5-1 with TRBJ2-1, with D possibly being TRBD2 (6 bases). The CDR3 spans 16 residues. V was shortened by 5 bases and J by 0 bases, with 15 bases between the two germline ends. The germline V gene encodes CDR1 SGHRS and CDR2 YFSETQ. The CDR3 DNA follows: TGCGCCAGCAGGGGGGGAACAGCAAGCTCCTACAATGAGCAGTTCTTC. Protein: CASRGGTASSYNEQFF. Variable domain in full (rest from reference TRBV5-1 and TRBJ2-1): KAGVTQTPRYLIKTRGQQVTLSCSPISGHRSVSWYQQTPGQGLQFLFEYFSETQRNKGNFPGRFSGRQFSNSRSEMNVSTLELGDSALYLCASRGGTASSYNEQFFGPGTRLTVL.

For this clonotype: One junction end disagrees with the germline gene, perhaps due to a read error. The V gene is TRBV29-1, the J gene TRBJ2-3, with D possibly matching TRBD1 (5 bases). The germline gives CDR1 SQVTM, CDR2 ANQGSEA. CDR3 size: 12 residues. The CDR3 nucleotides read TGCAGCGCCCGACGGTCGACAGAGACGCAGTATTTT. The encoded protein is CSARRSTETQYF.

The rearrangement joins TRBV14 to TRBJ1-6; D ambiguous. The CDR3 is 14 residues long. Germline loops: CDR1 SGHDN, CDR2 FVKESK. Trimming left V 2 bases short and J 7 bases short, with 9 bases between. The CDR3 is CASSQNTVNSPLHF. DNA of the CDR3: TGTGCCAGCAGCCAAAACACAGTAAATTCACCCCTCCACTTT.

V and J are TRBV27 and TRBJ2-6; a weak D match, TRBD2 (5 bases). V lost 6 bases and J lost 3, with 18 bases in between. CDR3 length equals 17 residues. Germline CDR1 is MNHEY and CDR2 is SMNVEV (reference sequence). The CDR3 nucleotides read TGTGCCAGCAGCCTTAGGGTCTCCGGAGGTGGGGCCAACGTCCTGACTTTC. Protein product: CASSLRVSGGGANVLTF.

This chain links TRBV29-1 with TRBJ1-1; D call uncertain. The CDR3 extends over 10 amino acids. Between the trimmed V and J ends, which lost 4 bases and 5 bases, there was a span of 5 bases. Germline V gene lookup returns CDR1 SQVTM and CDR2 ANQGSEA. This CDR3 reads CSVGGTEAFF. The CDR3 bases are TGCAGCGTTGGGGGTACTGAAGCTTTCTTT.

This clonotype was detected only a few times. The chain has TRBV20-1 and TRBJ2-7; 10 nucleotides line up with TRBD2. The germline V gene has CDR1 DFQATT and CDR2 SNEGSKA (reference sequence). The CDR3 consists of 14 residues. With 4 bases clipped from V and 3 bases from J, the junction kept 6 bases outside the gene matches. The CDR3 nucleotides are TGCAGTGCTACCCGGACTAGCGGAGGCTACGAGCAGTACTTC. This sequence encodes CSATRTSGGYEQYF.

This clonotype was seen only a few times. This chain joins TRBV2 and TRBJ2-3, with D uncertain. V lost 6 bases and J 6 bases, leaving 10 bases between the germline ends. The CDR3 contains 12 residues. Germline V CDR1 and CDR2: SNHLY, FYNNEI. The chain's CDR3 is CASRATGDTQYF. The CDR3 DNA is TGTGCCAGCAGAGCTACTGGGGATACGCAGTATTTT.

The rearrangement links TRBV6-5 to TRBJ2-7, with 8 positions matching TRBD1. V shed 4 bases and J 4 bases; nucleotides not matched to a gene: 9. The CDR3 contains 15 residues. Germline lookup yields CDR1 MNHEY and CDR2 SVGAGI. CDR3 region: CASSSPRTGPYEQYF. CDR3 nucleotide sequence: TGTGCCAGCAGTTCCCCCAGGACAGGGCCGTACGAGCAGTACTTC.

This clonotype was detected many times. J is TRBJ2-7 and V is TRBV7-8; no clear D gene. CDR3 length equals 15 residues. Germline CDR1 is SGHVS and CDR2 is FQNEAQ. Trimming removed 3 bases from V and 0 bases from J, with 12 bases in between. As DNA, the CDR3 is TGTGCCAGCAGCTTGGGGTTACGGAGCTCCTACGAGCAGTACTTC. Translated: CASSLGLRSSYEQYF.

This clonotype was recorded only once. The CDR3 nucleotides read TGTGCCACCAGTGACCCCGGCTGGACGACTAGCGGAGATACGCAGTATTTT. Its translation is CATSDPGWTTSGDTQYF. This chain joins TRBV24-1 and TRBJ2-3, with TRBD2 identical over 9 bases. The CDR3 is made up of 17 amino acids. Germline values: CDR1 KGHDR, CDR2 SFDVKD. V shed 4 bases and J 5 bases; nucleotides not matched to a gene: 12.

The chain recombines TRBV7-9 with TRBJ2-7, with 7 nucleotides matching TRBD2. TRBJ2-1 explains the end of the DNA better; the J call may be wrong. The germline CDR1 and CDR2 sequences are SEHNR and FQNEAQ (reference sequence). The CDR3 spans 13 residues. CDR3 sequence (DNA): TGTGCCAGCCAAGAGGCGGGAGAGGATGAGCAGTTCTTC. Translating it yields CASQEAGEDEQFF.

CDR3 nucleotides: TGTGCCAGCAGTTTAGCTAGGGGGGGGAGATTTAATCAGCCCCAGCATTTT. Translation: CASSLARGGRFNQPQHF. This chain connects TRBV12-3 or TRBV12-4 to TRBJ1-5; weak D call: TRBD1 (6 bases). The V and J ends lost 0 bases and 4 bases respectively, with 16 bases between them. This CDR3 is 17 amino acids long.

V gene TRBV20-1 combines with J gene TRBJ2-1; 7 nucleotides agree with TRBD2. The end of the DNA aligns better with TRBJ2-7, so the J call may be wrong. Per germline, CDR1 DFQATT and CDR2 SNEGSKA (reference sequence). The CDR3 has 15 amino acids. The CDR3 DNA sequence: TGCAGTGCTAAAGGGGCTAGCGGATTGACCTACGAGCAGTACTTC. This gives the protein CSAKGASGLTYEQYF.

This clonotype occurred a few times. V usage is TRBV15 and J usage is TRBJ2-3; D is ambiguous. Trimming stripped 7 bases from V and 2 bases from J, with 13 bases between. The CDR3 is 14 residues long. The V gene's germline CDR1 is LNHNV and CDR2 YYDKDF (reference sequence). The CDR3 nucleotides are TGTGCCACCAAGCTCCAACGGAACACAGATACGCAGTATTTT. It encodes CATKLQRNTDTQYF.

This chain connects TRBV12-3 or TRBV12-4 to TRBJ2-4, with 8 bases matching TRBD1. The ends lost 10 bases at V and 0 bases at J; junction bases unmatched: 8. The CDR3 runs 15 residues. The CDR3 sequence: CATRGTGKAKNIQYF. DNA of the CDR3: TGTGCCACCCGGGGGACAGGAAAAGCCAAAAACATTCAGTACTTC.

The rearrangement joins TRBV18 to TRBJ1-1, with 8 bases fitting TRBD1. The CDR3 runs to 14 residues. CDR1 and CDR2 (germline): KGHSH, LQKENI. Losses at the gene ends were 2 bases for V and 4 bases for J; bases not matched to a gene: 3. The CDR3 protein is CASSPDQGATEAFF. CDR3 coding DNA: TGTGCCAGCTCACCAGACCAGGGGGCCACTGAAGCTTTCTTT.

The chain has TRBV3-1 and TRBJ2-3, with 9 positions matching TRBD2. Germline CDR1 and CDR2: LGHDT and YNNKEL (reference sequence). The V segment lost 1 base and the J segment 4 bases; nucleotides outside the gene matches: 6. The length of the CDR3 is 16 residues. Here the CDR3 reads CASSQGSGSLPDTQYF. The CDR3 DNA reads as TGTGCCAGCAGCCAAGGTAGCGGGAGTCTCCCAGATACGCAGTATTTT.

In its sample, this clonotype was seen a few times. This chain links TRBV6-6 with TRBJ1-2, with D unresolved. The V and J ends lost 2 bases and 2 bases respectively, with 18 bases between them. The CDR3 runs to 17 residues. Germline lookup yields CDR1 MNHNY and CDR2 SVGAGI (reference sequence). The CDR3 loop reads CASSYEEIGILNYGYTF. CDR3 DNA sequence: TGTGCCAGCAGTTACGAGGAGATAGGGATTCTAAACTATGGCTACACCTTC.

This chain joins TRBV5-1 and TRBJ2-1; a possible D gene is TRBD2 (6 bases). Germline CDR1 reads SGHRS; CDR2 reads YFSETQ. This CDR3 comprises 18 residues. V gave up 4 bases and J gave up 0 bases, with 20 bases separating them. The CDR3 DNA is TGCGCCAGCAGCCGTTCCACTCTAGCGCCGAGCTCCTACAATGAGCAGTTCTTC. It yields the protein CASSRSTLAPSSYNEQFF.

Written as DNA, the CDR3 is TGCAGTGCTGAAGACCCTCGAGCTAGCGGCTTAGGCGAGCAGTACTTC. Its protein is CSAEDPRASGLGEQYF. The rearrangement links TRBV20-1 to TRBJ2-7; TRBD2 matches at 7 bases. The germline CDR1 and CDR2 sequences are DFQATT and SNEGSKA (reference sequence). This CDR3 spans 16 amino acids. The V segment lost 5 bases and the J segment 6 bases; nucleotides outside the gene matches: 19.

This clonotype was found once. The chain carries TRBV5-1 and TRBJ1-6, with a tentative D call TRBD1 (5 bases). V lost 4 bases to trimming and J lost 9 bases, with 11 bases between them. CDR1 is SGHRS, CDR2 YFSETQ, per germline. The CDR3 has 13 amino acids. The CDR3 bases are TGCGCCAGCAGCGTGGCGCAGGGTTCACCCCTCCACTTT. Its protein is CASSVAQGSPLHF.

This chain connects TRBV5-1 to TRBJ2-3; 7 nucleotides align to TRBD2. J lost 6 bases, V lost 4 bases, and 17 bases had no gene match. The germline V gene encodes CDR1 SGHRS and CDR2 YFSETQ. The CDR3 runs to 17 residues. The CDR3 spells CASSPGAGDPKADTQYF. The DNA for the CDR3 is TGCGCCAGCAGCCCCGGGGCGGGGGACCCAAAGGCGGATACGCAGTATTTT.

The CDR3 sequence: CASSLDWRLAGVVKNIQYF. In nucleotides, the CDR3 is TGTGCCAGCAGCTTAGATTGGCGACTAGCGGGAGTAGTTAAAAACATTCAGTACTTC. The chain links TRBV11-2 to TRBJ2-4, with 12 bases aligning to TRBD2. CDR3 length: 19 residues. Germline CDR1 is SGHAT and CDR2 is FQNNGV. V lost 0 bases to trimming and J lost 4 bases; unmatched junction nucleotides: 10.